This T cell receptor (beta chain) was recovered during a study of a mutant IDH1 vaccine in newly diagnosed glioma. Trimming cost V 4 bases and J 7 bases, with 16 bases left between them. The CDR3 contains 14 residues. CDR1 is MNHNS, CDR2 SASEGT, per germline. Time point reported: week 23, last vaccination. Every single dose of the vaccine, 300 ug of mutant IDH1 20-mer peptide, came with topical imiquimod. This clone was seen just once. What it recognizes is unknown. The data were produced by immunoSEQ multiplex PCR, yet TCRdb's version contains in-frame clones alone and is incomplete. Among approximately 62,000 clones listed, 70% to 90% were seen once.

The TCR sequence derives from a young man with glioma. The material sequenced was PBMCs, taken from a glioma patient whose treatment included an IDH1 peptide vaccine. The chain links TRBV6-1 to TRBJ1-2, with TRBD1 as a possible D gene (6 bases). The CDR3 loop is CASSAEQGSFGYTF. For the CDR3, the DNA is TGTGCCAGCAGTGCCGAACAGGGCTCCTTTGGCTACACCTTC.